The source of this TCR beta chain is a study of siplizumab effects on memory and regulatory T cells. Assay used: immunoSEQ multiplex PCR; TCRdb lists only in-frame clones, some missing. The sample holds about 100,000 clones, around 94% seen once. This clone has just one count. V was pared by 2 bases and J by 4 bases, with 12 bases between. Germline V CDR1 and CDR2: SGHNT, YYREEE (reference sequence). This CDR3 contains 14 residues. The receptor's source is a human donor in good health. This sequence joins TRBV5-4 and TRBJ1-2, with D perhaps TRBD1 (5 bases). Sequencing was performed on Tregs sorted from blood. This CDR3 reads CASSFRDGVYGYTF. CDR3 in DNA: TGTGCCAGCAGCTTTCGGGACGGGGTCTATGGCTACACCTTC.